This T cell receptor (beta chain) was recorded in a study of cytomegalovirus exposure and HLA in healthy donors. Background on the study: Unique TCRs numbering some 77 million, obtained from HLA-typed donors, made up an early data release. Whole-study findings and limits: In vitro testing confirmed three CMV-associated chains as specific for CMV antigens. A later analysis showed TCR association rates differing by HLA locus, peaking at DRB1 and lowest at HLA-C.

Germline trimming cut 4 bases from V and 16 bases from J; bases unmatched to any gene: 14. The CDR3 has 14 residues. CDR1 LNHDA and CDR2 SQIVND come from the germline V gene (reference sequence). Concerning this clone: No antigen is known for it.

Researchers ran the PCR with 60 Vbeta and 13 Jbeta primers. Sequencing was performed with immunoSEQ multiplex PCR; in TCRdb, only in-frame clones are kept and a portion is missing. The sample lists roughly 200,000 clones, around 85% seen once, with approximately 2.1% in the top ten. The sample taken for sequencing was PBMCs. The TCR sequence derives from a woman aged 45 to 65 in good health and CMV-seronegative. V is TRBV19 and J is TRBJ2-2, with 8 bases matching TRBD1. DNA for the CDR3: TGTGCCAGTAGTAGTGCCGGGACAGGCATGGAGTCGTTTTTT. Its translation is CASSSAGTGMESFF.